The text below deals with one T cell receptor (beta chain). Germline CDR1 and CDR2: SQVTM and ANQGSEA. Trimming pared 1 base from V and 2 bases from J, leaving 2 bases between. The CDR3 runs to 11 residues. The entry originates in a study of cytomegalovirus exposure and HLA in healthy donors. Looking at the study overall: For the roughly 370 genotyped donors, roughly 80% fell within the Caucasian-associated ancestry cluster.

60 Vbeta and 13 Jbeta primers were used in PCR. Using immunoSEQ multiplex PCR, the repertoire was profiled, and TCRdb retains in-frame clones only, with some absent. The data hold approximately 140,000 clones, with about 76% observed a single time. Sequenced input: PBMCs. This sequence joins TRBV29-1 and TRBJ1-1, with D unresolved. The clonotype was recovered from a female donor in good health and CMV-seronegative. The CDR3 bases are TGCAGCGTTGAAGTAAACACTGAAGCTTTCTTT. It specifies CSVEVNTEAFF.